This passage covers 2 T cell receptor beta chains from one sample sequenced in a study of blood T cells in healthy people across ages. Through a sample-barcoded 5' primer and a J-beta primer mix, a second PCR was run for roughly 7 to 12 cycles. TCRdb used MiXCR to reprocess the 5' RACE reads, holding one entry per CDR3 protein. The repertoire consists of some 1.5 million distinct CDR3 sequences, with approximately 28% occurring once and the leading ten covering roughly 8%. The sample comprised blood. Receptor source: a woman in her thirties in good health.

For the CDR3, the DNA is TGCGCCAGCACGCACGAACCATCGGGGGGGCTTTCCTACAATGAGCAGTTCTTC. Translated, it gives CASTHEPSGGLSYNEQFF. The chain employs TRBV5-1 and TRBJ2-1; 8 nucleotides match TRBD2. The V gene's germline CDR1 is SGHRS and CDR2 YFSETQ. V dropped 6 bases and J dropped 1; count of bases not matched to a gene: 15. This CDR3 region has 18 residues.

This clonotype was seen more than once but under ten times. V usage is TRBV2 and J usage is TRBJ1-2; D perhaps matches TRBD1 (6 bases). Trimming took 6 bases from V and 8 from J, leaving 19 bases between them. The CDR3 totals 14 residues. Germline CDR1 and CDR2: SNHLY and FYNNEI. CDR3 region: CASRGGRDSRGYTF. In DNA form, the CDR3 reads TGTGCCAGCAGAGGGGGGCGGGACTCCAGGGGCTACACCTTC.